The 6 T cell receptor beta chains reported below all come from one sample, sequenced in a study of CD8 T cells in Susac syndrome. Random hexamers primed reverse transcription of roughly 0.5 to 1 ug RNA. A single record per CDR3 protein comes from TCRdb applying MiXCR to the immunoSEQ multiplex PCR reads. The sample shows about 150,000 distinct CDR3 sequences, about 95% of them seen only once. The sequenced sample consisted of CD4+ T cells from PBMCs. These receptors were obtained from a human donor with Susac syndrome.

The chain carries TRBV2 and TRBJ2-5, with TRBD2 as a possible D gene (6 bases). CDR1 and CDR2 from the germline V gene are SNHLY and FYNNEI. The CDR3 is 14 amino acids. V lost 6 bases and J lost 4, with 15 bases in between. The CDR3 DNA follows: TGTGCCAGCAGGGCGGGACCGCGCGTAGAGACCCAGTACTTC. Its protein is CASRAGPRVETQYF.

The V call is TRBV5-1, the J call TRBJ1-6; D is ambiguous. CDR1 and CDR2 (germline): SGHRS, YFSETQ. V was shortened by 0 bases and J by 11 bases, with 15 bases between the two germline ends. The CDR3 is 15 amino acids. The DNA of the CDR3 is TGCGCCAGCAGCTTGGGGGATATCCCTCGGGCACCCCTCCACTTT. Amino acid sequence: CASSLGDIPRAPLHF.

V is TRBV3-1 and J is TRBJ1-2, with D hard to call. Trimming left V 4 bases short and J 6 bases short, with 12 bases between. This CDR3 has 13 amino acids. Germline V gene data show CDR1 as LGHDT and CDR2 as YNNKEL (reference sequence). CDR3 nucleotide sequence: TGTGCCAGCAGCCCCCGCAAAGCCGATGGCTACACCTTC. Translating it yields CASSPRKADGYTF.

The chain has TRBV3-1 and TRBJ2-5; D ambiguous. CDR1 and CDR2 from the germline V gene are LGHDT and YNNKEL (reference sequence). This CDR3 has 14 residues. The V end was cut by 0 bases, the J end by 5 bases, with 10 bases between. The CDR3 DNA reads as TGTGCCAGCAGCCAAGATCCCCTTACGGAGACCCAGTACTTC. Protein sequence: CASSQDPLTETQYF.

The rearrangement uses TRBV29-1 and TRBJ1-2, with a tentative D call TRBD1 (6 bases). Trimming left V 7 bases short and J 5 bases short, with 11 bases between. The CDR3 contains 11 residues. The V gene's germline CDR1 is SQVTM and CDR2 ANQGSEA. CDR3 nucleotides: TGCAGCGCCCTTGGACAGTATGGCTACACCTTC. Translation gives CSALGQYGYTF.

This sequence joins TRBV18 and TRBJ1-1; D is uncertain. The CDR3 has 14 amino acids. Germline CDR1 KGHSH, CDR2 LQKENI. V dropped 4 bases and J dropped 0 bases, with 9 bases sitting between them. For the CDR3, the DNA is TGTGCCAGCTCACGGGCCCGAGTGAACACTGAAGCTTTCTTT. It codes for CASSRARVNTEAFF. The full variable domain, its missing parts supplied by reference TRBV18 and TRBJ1-1, is NAGVMQNPRHLVRRRGQEARLRCSPMKGHSHVYWYRQLPEEGLKFMVYLQKENIIDESGMPKERFSAEFPKEGPSILRIQQVVRGDSAAYFCASSRARVNTEAFFGQGTRLTVV.